These 18 T cell receptor beta chains came from one sample sequenced in a study of blood T cell repertoires in COVID-19. Assay used: immunoSEQ multiplex PCR; TCRdb lists only in-frame clones, some missing. The sample has about 230,000 clones, roughly 83% seen once. Material: peripheral blood. These receptors all stem from a woman in her sixties or seventies with active or convalescent COVID-19.

In nucleotides, the CDR3 is TGTGCCAGCAGCCGCGGGGGACGATCTAACTATGGCTACACCTTC. This gives the protein CASSRGGRSNYGYTF. The rearrangement joins TRBV14 to TRBJ1-2; D is possibly TRBD1 (5 bases). V lost 4 bases and J lost 0, with 12 bases in between. The CDR3 has 15 amino acids. Germline V gives CDR1 SGHDN, CDR2 FVKESK.

The chain combines TRBV25-1 with TRBJ1-6; the match to TRBD1 covers 10 bases. This CDR3 spans 15 amino acids. Germline V gene sequence: CDR1 MGHDK, CDR2 SYGVNS. The V and J ends lost 3 bases and 7 bases, in that order; junction bases with no gene match: 3. The CDR3 region is CASSDMTGGNSPLHF. CDR3 DNA sequence: TGTGCCAGCAGTGATATGACAGGGGGCAATTCACCCCTCCACTTT.

This sequence joins TRBV2 and TRBJ2-7; D is possibly TRBD2 (5 bases). The CDR3 is made up of 15 amino acids. Trimming cost V 5 bases and J 6 bases, with 20 bases left between them. Germline loops: CDR1 SNHLY, CDR2 FYNNEI. CDR3 in DNA: TGTGCCAGCAGTTACGCAAGGTCGACTACAAGCGAGCAGTACTTC. Translated, it gives CASSYARSTTSEQYF. The whole variable domain, filled in from reference TRBV2 and TRBJ2-7, reads EPEVTQTPSHQVTQMGQEVILRCVPISNHLYFYWYRQILGQKVEFLVSFYNNEISEKSEIFDDQFSVERPDGSNFTLKIRSTKLEDSAMYFCASSYARSTTSEQYFGPGTRLTVT.

The chain couples TRBV7-8 to TRBJ1-5; D might be TRBD1 (6 bases). This CDR3 is built from 18 residues. Germline CDR1 and CDR2: SGHVS and FQNEAQ. Trimming removed 3 bases from V and 2 bases from J, with 20 bases in between. The CDR3 DNA reads TGTGCCAGCAGCTTCCGGAAGGCCGGGGGGGCAGGCAATCAGCCCCAGCATTTT. This gives the protein CASSFRKAGGAGNQPQHF.

The V and J genes are TRBV5-4 and TRBJ2-3; TRBD2 matches at 8 bases. The CDR3 length is 16 residues. CDR1 is SGHNT and CDR2 is YYREEE in the germline V gene (reference sequence). V shed 4 bases, J shed 2 bases, and the junction held 9 bases outside the gene matches. The CDR3 loop is CASSDRRGGATDTQYF. CDR3 sequence (DNA): TGTGCCAGCAGCGATCGTCGGGGGGGGGCCACAGATACGCAGTATTTT.

V usage is TRBV5-1 and J usage is TRBJ1-4; D is unclear. The V end lost 0 bases, the J end lost 3 bases, and 12 bases lay between the germline ends. The CDR3 runs 16 residues. Looked up from germline, CDR1 is SGHRS and CDR2 is YFSETQ. The CDR3 sequence is CASSLGAASANEKLFF. For the CDR3, the DNA is TGCGCCAGCAGCTTGGGAGCAGCCAGCGCTAATGAAAAACTGTTTTTT. The variable domain in full, completed from reference TRBV5-1 and TRBJ1-4, reads KAGVTQTPRYLIKTRGQQVTLSCSPISGHRSVSWYQQTPGQGLQFLFEYFSETQRNKGNFPGRFSGRQFSNSRSEMNVSTLELGDSALYLCASSLGAASANEKLFFGSGTQLSVL.

The chain employs TRBV29-1 and TRBJ1-5, with D hard to call. Trimming cost V 6 bases and J 3 bases, with 12 bases left between them. The CDR3 consists of 13 residues. From germline, CDR1 is SQVTM and CDR2 ANQGSEA. The CDR3 sequence: CSVASQVNQPQHF. The CDR3 DNA reads TGCAGCGTCGCAAGTCAGGTCAATCAGCCCCAGCATTTT.

The rearrangement joins TRBV5-4 to TRBJ2-3; D possibly corresponds to TRBD2 (5 bases). The V end was cut by 6 bases, the J end by 2 bases, with 10 bases between. The CDR3 loop spans 13 amino acids. Germline CDR1 reads SGHNT; CDR2 reads YYREEE (reference sequence). The chain's CDR3 is CASTSWATDTQYF. In nucleotides, the CDR3 is TGTGCCAGCACTAGCTGGGCCACAGATACGCAGTATTTT.

This sequence joins TRBV5-1 and TRBJ1-2, with D uncertain. CDR1 and CDR2 (germline): SGHRS, YFSETQ. V gave up 1 base and J gave up 1 base, with 8 bases separating them. The CDR3 is 14 amino acids. CDR3 region: CASSLLAFNYGYTF. The DNA for the CDR3 is TGCGCCAGCAGCTTGCTGGCATTTAACTATGGCTACACCTTC.

This chain uses TRBV6-6 with TRBJ1-2; possibly TRBD1 for D (6 bases). Trimming cost V 2 bases and J 8 bases, with 9 bases left between them. The CDR3 loop spans 12 amino acids. The germline V gene has CDR1 MNHNY and CDR2 SVGAGI (reference sequence). Here the CDR3 reads CASSYGGGGYTF. Here the CDR3 DNA reads TGTGCCAGCAGTTACGGGGGCGGGGGCTACACCTTC.

The CDR3 sequence: CASSHRDSTYEQYF. DNA for the CDR3: TGTGCCAGTAGTCACCGGGACAGCACCTACGAGCAGTACTTC. The chain has TRBV19 and TRBJ2-7; 7 positions agree with TRBD1. This CDR3 is built from 14 residues. Germline CDR1 reads LNHDA; CDR2 reads SQIVND (reference sequence). The J segment lost 2 bases and the V segment lost 5 bases, leaving 6 bases of the junction unmatched.

The chain links TRBV3-1 (or the pseudogene TRBV3-2) to TRBJ2-3; D possibly corresponds to TRBD2 (5 bases). This CDR3 has 13 amino acids. Germline CDR1 reads LGHDT; CDR2 reads YNNKEL (reference sequence). The ends were cut back, 3 bases at V and 8 bases at J, with 12 bases in the middle. CDR3 DNA: TGTGCCAGCAGCCACGCCGTAGCGAGTACGCAGTATTTT. Its translation: CASSHAVASTQYF.

For this clone: At one end, the junction sequence differs from germline, possibly due to a read error. The J gene is TRBJ1-6, the V gene TRBV6-6; TRBD1 matches 7 bases. Germline values: CDR1 MNHNY, CDR2 SVGAGI (reference sequence). This CDR3 contains 15 residues. The CDR3 reads CASSPTGTYDSPLHF. In DNA, the CDR3 is TGTGCCAGCAGCCCGACAGGGACCTATGATTCACCCCTCCACTTT.

This chain joins TRBV10-3 and TRBJ2-5; 12 bases match TRBD2. The germline CDR1 and CDR2 sequences are ENHRY and SYGVKD. V was clipped by 5 bases and J by 4 bases; unmatched bases: 11. This CDR3 contains 17 residues. CDR3 DNA sequence: TGTGCCATCAGTCCTAGCGGGGGGGCCGACTCAGCAGAGACCCAGTACTTC. Its translation: CAISPSGGADSAETQYF.

The chain has TRBV7-2 and TRBJ2-1; TRBD1 is a possible D gene (5 bases). From germline, CDR1 is SGHTA and CDR2 FQGNSA. CDR3 size: 15 residues. V lost 3 bases to trimming and J lost 7 bases, with 16 bases between them. For the CDR3, the DNA is TGTGCCAGCAGCTTCACCCACCCCCCAGGGAATGAGCAGTTCTTC. This gives the protein CASSFTHPPGNEQFF.

This chain connects TRBV30 to TRBJ2-2; D is possibly TRBD2 (5 bases). Germline V gene sequence: CDR1 GTSNPN, CDR2 SVGIG (reference sequence). V shed 5 bases and J shed 1 base, with 8 bases lying between them. CDR3 length: 13 amino acids. The CDR3, as DNA: TGTGCCTGGGTGGGGAGGAACACCGGGGAGCTGTTTTTT. The encoded protein is CAWVGRNTGELFF.

This sequence joins TRBV5-1 and TRBJ2-3; D unresolved. This CDR3 is built from 14 residues. CDR1 is SGHRS and CDR2 is YFSETQ in the germline V gene. The ends were cut back, 5 bases at V and 2 bases at J, with 12 bases in the middle. CDR3 amino acids: CASRSGAVTDTQYF. Written as DNA, the CDR3 is TGCGCCAGCAGGTCTGGCGCGGTCACAGATACGCAGTATTTT. The full variable domain, completed using reference TRBV5-1 and TRBJ2-3, is KAGVTQTPRYLIKTRGQQVTLSCSPISGHRSVSWYQQTPGQGLQFLFEYFSETQRNKGNFPGRFSGRQFSNSRSEMNVSTLELGDSALYLCASRSGAVTDTQYFGPGTRLTVL.

About this clone: This could be a read error, since a much larger clone is one nucleotide away. The genes are TRBV6-1 and TRBJ2-7; D possibly corresponds to TRBD1 (6 bases). Trimming cost V 2 bases and J 4 bases, with 6 bases left between them. This CDR3 has 12 amino acids. Germline lookup yields CDR1 MNHNS and CDR2 SASEGT. CDR3 DNA sequence: TGTGCCAGCAGTGAACAGGGGTACGAGCAGTACTTC. Its protein is CASSEQGYEQYF.